This T cell receptor beta chain came from a study of blood T cell repertoires in COVID-19. Looking at the study overall: Acute and convalescent COVID-19 specimens originated in the United States, Italy and Spain. From T cells, B-cell-depleted T cells, or PBMCs came the material, which was cDNA or gDNA.

As processed by the authors: Nucleated cell number was recorded as an estimate derived from reference gene primer amplification. Sequencing was performed with immunoSEQ multiplex PCR; in TCRdb, only in-frame clones are kept and a portion is missing. V and J calls and clone size are as listed in that table; D and trimming were resolved from the DNA. The sample yields approximately 200,000 clones, 65% to 85% seen once. The CDR3 runs to 13 residues. With 1 base removed from V and 5 bases from J, the gap between germline ends came to 9 bases. Per the germline V gene, CDR1 is MNHEY and CDR2 is SVGEGT. The chain links TRBV6-2 or TRBV6-3 to TRBJ2-7; D is unresolved. The specimen was peripheral blood. This clonotype was sampled from a man in his fifties or sixties with active or convalescent COVID-19. CDR3 DNA sequence: TGTGCCAGCAGTTACTTACGACGGGACGAGCAGTACTTC. As protein: CASSYLRRDEQYF.